A single sample is the source of the 26 T cell receptor beta chains below, sequenced in a study of beta chain features in type 1 diabetes. All of the isolated RNA was reverse transcribed, so expressed TCRB transcripts were sequenced. Sequencing used immunoSEQ multiplex PCR; TCRdb keeps in-frame clones, though not all of them. The table records under 500,000 clones, 30% of them present only once. The material sequenced was naive CD4+ T cells from blood. These receptors were obtained from a young man in good health.

This clone has just a few counts. In DNA, the CDR3 is TGTGCCAGCAGCTTAGGGTACTCGTACCCGCTGGCCGATGAGCAGTTCTTC. Its protein product is CASSLGYSYPLADEQFF. The chain joins TRBV7-6 to TRBJ2-1; D is undetermined. Trimming removed 1 base from V and 8 bases from J, with 21 bases in between. Germline V CDR1 and CDR2: SGHVS, FNYEAQ. This CDR3 spans 17 amino acids.

This clone has more than one count but fewer than ten. This chain connects TRBV2 to TRBJ2-5; tentative D call: TRBD2 (6 bases). Germline lookup yields CDR1 SNHLY and CDR2 FYNNEI. The CDR3 sequence is 16 residues long. Trimming shortened V by 6 bases and J by 5 bases, and 22 bases separated the two germline ends. CDR3 sequence (DNA): TGTGCCAGCAGGCGACTAGTACGAGTTGCAACGGAGACCCAGTACTTC. It translates to CASRRLVRVATETQYF. The variable domain in full, with the rest retrieved from reference TRBV2 and TRBJ2-5, is EPEVTQTPSHQVTQMGQEVILRCVPISNHLYFYWYRQILGQKVEFLVSFYNNEISEKSEIFDDQFSVERPDGSNFTLKIRSTKLEDSAMYFCASRRLVRVATETQYFGPGTRLLVL.

The chain couples TRBV7-9 to TRBJ2-2; no clear D gene. CDR3 size: 16 residues. Germline V CDR1 and CDR2: SEHNR, FQNEAQ (reference sequence). Trimming pared 2 bases from V and 1 base from J, leaving 11 bases between. CDR3 loop: CASSLLSDRNTGELFF. Here the CDR3 DNA reads TGTGCCAGCAGCTTACTTTCAGACCGGAACACCGGGGAGCTGTTTTTT.

V usage is TRBV28 and J usage is TRBJ2-5, with D possibly being TRBD2 (7 bases). V lost 11 bases to trimming and J lost 4 bases, with 14 bases between them. This CDR3 is 12 amino acids long. Germline V gene sequence: CDR1 MDHEN, CDR2 SYDVKM. CDR3 region: CAGEGGGETQYF. In DNA form, the CDR3 reads TGTGCCGGGGAGGGAGGGGGAGAGACCCAGTACTTC.

A few counts support this clone. The chain joins TRBV23-1 to TRBJ2-7; D gene ambiguous. TRBV23-1 is assigned to the ORF class and has an uncertain function. The V and J ends lost 7 bases and 0 bases respectively, with 19 bases between them. This CDR3 contains 16 residues. This CDR3 reads CASIPSGPRSSYEQYF. DNA for the CDR3: TGCGCCAGCATTCCCTCCGGCCCTAGGAGCTCCTACGAGCAGTACTTC.

This clone has a handful of counts. This sequence joins TRBV5-1 and TRBJ2-7; D assignment may be TRBD1 or TRBD2 (5 bases each). Trimming left V 3 bases short and J 5 bases short, with 18 bases between. The CDR3 runs 15 residues. Germline V gene data show CDR1 as SGHRS and CDR2 as YFSETQ. This chain's CDR3 is CASSWLTGDLNEQYF. The CDR3 DNA reads TGCGCCAGCAGCTGGCTGACCGGGGACCTCAACGAGCAGTACTTC.

As to this clone: The same CDR3 can be traced to other DNA sequences in this sample. The chain recombines TRBV29-1 with TRBJ1-2, with TRBD1 matching 8 bases. Unmatched junction bases numbered 1, after V lost 4 bases and J lost 6 bases. The V gene's germline CDR1 is SQVTM and CDR2 ANQGSEA. The CDR3 loop spans 11 amino acids. The CDR3 region has the DNA TGCAGCGTTGGACAGGGGAATGGCTACACCTTC. Translation: CSVGQGNGYTF.

This clone occurred a few times. The gene calls are TRBV11-3 and TRBJ2-1; 8 nucleotides match TRBD2. Germline CDR1 SGHNT, CDR2 YENEEA. V shed 1 base, J shed 4 bases, and the junction held 9 bases outside the gene matches. CDR3 length: 17 amino acids. The DNA of the CDR3 is TGTGCCAGCAGCTTAGGCCTCCGGACTAGCTATTACAATGAGCAGTTCTTC. Protein: CASSLGLRTSYYNEQFF.

The sample holds one count of this clone. This chain joins TRBV6-4 and TRBJ2-3; D is uncertain. Germline V gene sequence: CDR1 MRHNA, CDR2 SNTAGT. Trimming took off 2 bases at V and 2 bases at J, with 5 bases between the two ends. This CDR3 region has 13 residues. CDR3 sequence (DNA): TGTGCCAGCAGTGACCGATTCACAGATACGCAGTATTTT. It specifies CASSDRFTDTQYF.

A remark on this clone: The sample has other DNA sequences that encode this CDR3 too. The chain is built from TRBV19 and TRBJ2-1; 8 nucleotides match TRBD1. CDR3 length: 12 residues. Germline V gene sequence: CDR1 LNHDA, CDR2 SQIVND (reference sequence). V dropped 6 bases and J dropped 7; count of bases not matched to a gene: 2. DNA of the CDR3: TGTGCCAGTAGCCGGACAGGGAATGAGCAGTTCTTC. Its protein product is CASSRTGNEQFF.

The rearrangement links TRBV5-1 to TRBJ1-5; 9 nucleotides align to TRBD1. V lost 4 bases to trimming and J lost 1 base; unmatched junction nucleotides: 3. The CDR3 loop spans 15 amino acids. Germline-derived CDR1 and CDR2 are SGHRS and YFSETQ. The CDR3 nucleotides are TGCGCCAGCAGCCCGGGACAGGGAAGCAATCAGCCCCAGCATTTT. Amino acid sequence: CASSPGQGSNQPQHF.

This chain links TRBV29-1 with TRBJ2-4; 11 bases are a match to TRBD2. The V segment lost 6 bases and the J segment 4 bases; nucleotides outside the gene matches: 2. This CDR3 region has 13 residues. The germline V gene has CDR1 SQVTM and CDR2 ANQGSEA. The CDR3 sequence is CSVRLAGKNIQYF. The CDR3 region has the DNA TGCAGCGTGCGACTAGCGGGAAAAAACATTCAGTACTTC.

V is TRBV4-2 and J is TRBJ1-4; D possibly corresponds to TRBD1 (6 bases). Germline V lookup: CDR1 LGHNA, CDR2 YNFKEQ. This CDR3 contains 16 residues. V was shortened by 3 bases and J by 5 bases, with 16 bases between the two germline ends. The CDR3 sequence is CASSQHTGRMNEKLFF. The CDR3 DNA sequence: TGTGCCAGCAGCCAGCACACAGGGAGGATGAATGAAAAACTGTTTTTT.

V gene TRBV7-2 combines with J gene TRBJ2-7; no firm D call. The germline V and J ends were trimmed by 4 bases and 2 bases, with 12 bases remaining between them. Germline loops: CDR1 SGHTA, CDR2 FQGNSA. The CDR3 has 14 residues. DNA for the CDR3: TGTGCCAGCAGCTGGGGAAGTTTGCCCTACGAGCAGTACTTC. Translated, it gives CASSWGSLPYEQYF.

In its sample, this clone was seen once. The chain employs TRBV2 and TRBJ2-1; 8 nucleotides match TRBD1. V shed 6 bases and J 4 bases; nucleotides not matched to a gene: 5. Germline CDR1 reads SNHLY; CDR2 reads FYNNEI. The CDR3 is 14 amino acids. The CDR3 DNA is TGTGCCAGCAGGCAGGGGGCGCGGTACAATGAGCAGTTCTTC. Its translation: CASRQGARYNEQFF.

This clone was counted a single time. This chain connects TRBV29-1 to TRBJ1-4; D uncertain. CDR1 and CDR2 from the germline V gene are SQVTM and ANQGSEA. CDR3 length: 13 residues. V gave up 4 bases and J gave up 7 bases, with 13 bases separating them. The CDR3 nucleotides read TGCAGCGTTGGAATGTCGAACTTTGAAAAACTGTTTTTT. It specifies CSVGMSNFEKLFF.

A word on this clone: This sample includes further DNA sequences coding for the same CDR3. V and J are TRBV30 and TRBJ1-5; a possible D gene is TRBD1 (5 bases). The germline V gene has CDR1 GTSNPN and CDR2 SVGIG (reference sequence). Between the trimmed V and J ends, which lost 4 bases and 6 bases, there was a span of 13 bases. The CDR3 sequence is 13 residues long. CDR3 amino acids: CAWNQGVGQPQHF. The CDR3 DNA sequence: TGTGCCTGGAACCAGGGAGTAGGTCAGCCCCAGCATTTT.

This chain links TRBV7-2 with TRBJ2-3; 11 bases map to TRBD2. Trimming at V came to 5 bases and at J to 4 bases, leaving 11 bases not matched to a gene. The CDR3 loop spans 17 amino acids. Germline-derived CDR1 and CDR2 are SGHTA and FQGNSA. The CDR3 sequence is CASSRMLGLAAPDTQYF. CDR3 in DNA: TGTGCCAGCAGCCGCATGCTGGGACTAGCGGCTCCAGATACGCAGTATTTT.

This chain uses TRBV6-6 with TRBJ2-5; maybe TRBD2 (5 bases). V was pared by 7 bases and J by 5 bases, with 8 bases between. The CDR3 is 11 amino acids. Germline loops: CDR1 MNHNY, CDR2 SVGAGI (reference sequence). The chain's CDR3 is CASTGWETQYF. In DNA form, the CDR3 reads TGTGCCAGCACGGGATGGGAGACCCAGTACTTC.

The rearrangement uses TRBV14 and TRBJ2-3; D not certain. The V gene's germline CDR1 is SGHDN and CDR2 FVKESK. The V and J ends lost 8 bases and 0 bases respectively, with 9 bases between them. The CDR3 is 13 amino acids. The CDR3 loop is CASRKTSTDTQYF. CDR3 bases: TGTGCCAGCCGGAAGACTAGCACAGATACGCAGTATTTT.

This chain joins TRBV5-1 and TRBJ2-5; TRBD2 might be the D (6 bases). CDR1 is SGHRS and CDR2 is YFSETQ in the germline V gene. Trimming took off 5 bases at V and 4 bases at J, with 12 bases between the two ends. The CDR3 covers 13 residues. The CDR3 spells CASRGGYPETQYF. The CDR3 DNA follows: TGCGCCAGCAGAGGAGGGTATCCAGAGACCCAGTACTTC.

This chain connects TRBV27 to TRBJ2-1; 11 nucleotides agree with TRBD2. J lost 16 bases, V lost 5 bases, and 13 bases had no gene match. This CDR3 spans 14 amino acids. Germline CDR1 MNHEY, CDR2 SMNVEV (reference sequence). In DNA, the CDR3 is TGTGCCAGCAGTCAAAAGCGGACTAGCGGGCTGCTTTTCTTC. It encodes CASSQKRTSGLLFF.

The rearrangement joins TRBV29-1 to TRBJ2-7; 9 bases fit TRBD2. CDR1 is SQVTM, CDR2 ANQGSEA, per germline. The length of the CDR3 is 15 residues. Unmatched junction bases numbered 8, after V lost 3 bases and J lost 2 bases. The CDR3 bases are TGCAGCGTTGAGTCCTACGCTAGCGGGGCCTACGAGCAGTACTTC. It encodes CSVESYASGAYEQYF.

The DNA of the CDR3 is TGCGCCAGCGTGGGACAGGCGAACACTGAAGCTTTCTTT. This gives the protein CASVGQANTEAFF. This chain connects TRBV5-1 to TRBJ1-1; 8 bases are a match to TRBD1. The length of the CDR3 is 13 residues. Germline values: CDR1 SGHRS, CDR2 YFSETQ. With 7 bases clipped from V and 1 base from J, the junction kept 3 bases outside the gene matches.

Concerning this clone itself: Within the sample, other DNA sequences also encode this same CDR3. Here the CDR3 reads CASSRDRGNEQFF. CDR3 nucleotide sequence: TGTGCCAGCTCACGGGACAGGGGTAATGAGCAGTTCTTC. This chain connects TRBV18 to TRBJ2-1; 10 bases line up with TRBD1. The junction had 1 base not matched to a gene; V was cut back by 4 bases and J by 7 bases. Germline CDR1 reads KGHSH; CDR2 reads LQKENI. CDR3 length: 13 residues.

V and J are TRBV2 and TRBJ2-5; no reliable D call. The germline gives CDR1 SNHLY, CDR2 FYNNEI. Trimming left V 7 bases short and J 1 base short, with 7 bases between. This CDR3 has 12 residues. The CDR3 bases are TGTGCCAGCAAAGGGTTCCAAGAGACCCAGTACTTC. Its translation is CASKGFQETQYF.